This T cell receptor (beta chain) originates from a study of blood T cell repertoires in COVID-19 (dated by TCRdb to about 2020). Study-wide context: Samples from collaborators originated in the United States, Italy and Spain and spanned both the acute and convalescent phases of COVID-19. The sample metadata nearly always contained a de-identified subject ID, COVID-19 status, age in years and sex. The dataset comprised deeply sampled blood TCRbeta repertoires from subjects exposed to, actively infected with, or recovered from COVID-19. Samples came from the ongoing ImmuneRACE study (first 160 participants) plus 1,254 subjects from 6 global collaborators. The repertoires were released in a freely available public database intended as a resource for research on the immune response to SARS-CoV-2. Where available, HLA class I and class II types were obtained from metadata supplied by the sample provider rather than from assay-based typing. The material from the prospective study consisted of cDNA or gDNA derived from T cells, B-cell-depleted T cells, or PBMCs. The investigation overall reported the following: The quantity of clinical and demographic metadata differed by source and by participant and was supplied without curation.

TCRbeta CDR3 regions were amplified from genomic DNA using the immunoSEQ Assay, a bias-controlled multiplex PCR. The paper's data handling went like this. Nucleated cell counts per sample were estimated from amplification of reference gene primers within the assay. To quantify the absolute abundance of each unique TCRbeta CDR3 rearrangement, sequence reads were collapsed and filtered. For each sample, productive Simpson clonality was calculated as the square root of Simpson's diversity index over productive rearrangements. The table was pulled from immuneACCESS by TCRdb, which kept in-frame rearrangements only. Such tables lose some clones; where checked, under half of the loss comes from unresolved V genes, and the rest has no known cause. D and trimming come from the DNA, and the V and J calls and clone size come from that table. Present in this sample are tens of thousands of clones, around 79% of which were seen just once. Clones ranked in the top ten supply roughly 30% of the sample.

This clone has a single count. Its specific antigen is unknown. The record has no base qualities; no much larger clone is one base away. The collaborating institutions used their own protocols to collect whole blood in K2EDTA tubes. For TCRbeta analysis, collaborators shipped samples as frozen whole blood, isolated PBMCs, or DNA extracted from either of those sample types. Sequences LNHDA (CDR1) and SQIVND (CDR2) are obtained from the germline V gene (reference sequence). The germline V end is reduced by 9 bases and the J end by 6 bases; junction bases left unmatched: 9. The CDR3 numbers 14 residues from cysteine through phenylalanine. Left in the record is the CDR3 DNA by itself, 42 bases read in frame from the first base.

This clonotype was sampled from a woman over 75 with acute or convalescent COVID-19. Sample: peripheral blood. The sequence links TRBV19 to TRBJ1-5; 9 bases in the middle match TRBD1. The bases are TGTGCCAGCCTCGAACAGGGGGCTCGTCAGCCCCAGCATTTT. This translates into CASLEQGARQPQHF. Reference TRBV19 and TRBJ1-5 proteins supply the regions before and after the CDR3; the full variable domain is: DGGITQSPKYLFRKEGQNVTLSCEQNLNHDAMYWYRQDPGQGLRLIYYSQIVNDFQKGDIAEGYSVSREKKESFPLTVTSAQKNPTAFYLCASLEQGARQPQHFGDGTRLSIL.